There are many counts of the clone carrying this T cell receptor beta chain. What it recognizes is unknown. TCR beta CDR3 region amplification was performed from RNA transcripts. HTBI primers were the set used in a first-round RT-PCR of the TCR CDR3. MiXCR, applied by TCRdb to the multiplex PCR reads, yields one record per CDR3 protein. The sample contains around 380,000 distinct CDR3 sequences, roughly 14% of which appear only once. This record comes from a study of T cells in Graves' hyperthyroidism and ophthalmopathy. Findings and caveats of the study: The model foresaw ophthalmopathy a median around seven months prior to onset.

V was trimmed by 5 bases and J by 4 bases, leaving 8 bases between them. This CDR3 is built from 12 residues. The germline CDR1 and CDR2 sequences are MNHNS and SASEGT. Among the patients, aged 18 to 65, hyperthyroidism was newly diagnosed and had lasted under 2 months. The study based diagnoses on clinical symptoms, serum thyroxine and TRAb, thyroid ultrasound and orbital computed tomography. The receptor was derived from a man in his thirties or forties with Graves' hyperthyroidism that later progressed to Graves' ophthalmopathy. The J gene is TRBJ2-5, the V gene TRBV6-1; D is undetermined. Sequenced input: blood. CDR3 nucleotide sequence: TGTGCCAGCAGTTCCGACGGAGAGACCCAGTACTTC. Protein sequence: CASSSDGETQYF.